This note documents a single T cell receptor (beta chain) sequence. Ten or more counts support this clonotype. Its antigen is still unknown. It has no much larger one-base neighbor in the sample; base qualities were not kept. The germline V gene yields MNHGY for CDR1 and SAAAGT for CDR2. The CDR3, from cysteine to phenylalanine, totals 16 residues. Here the CDR3 DNA is all that survives: 48 bases in frame from base 1. V is reduced by 6 bases and J by 0 bases, leaving a spacing of 17 bases between them. Stable Graves' hyperthyroidism was defined as no progression to ophthalmopathy during 18 months of follow-up. Hyperthyroidism patients were aged 18 to 65 years and newly diagnosed, with disease duration of less than 2 months. Exclusion was applied to patients with uncontrolled infections, other autoimmune diseases, pregnancy or lactation. Diagnoses were established on the basis of clinical symptoms, serum thyroxine and TRAb, thyroid ultrasound, and orbital computed tomography. Total RNA was extracted using Trizol reagent, and RNA quality was assessed on an Agilent 2100 Bioanalyzer.

The data were obtained in a study of T cells in Graves' hyperthyroidism and ophthalmopathy (dated by TCRdb to about 2019). Study-wide context: A discovery cohort of around 98 patients, 43 with Graves' ophthalmopathy and about 58 with stable Graves' hyperthyroidism, was used to find distinguishing TCR V-J signatures. Prospective prediction of ophthalmopathy was tested in an independent validation cohort consisting of some 18 hyperthyroidism patients and more than 15 patients who later progressed to ophthalmopathy. The roughly 91 discovery patients were randomly divided into training and test sets at a 7:3 ratio. In addition, the study compared T-cell repertoires in thyroid tissue and in blood from over 5 Graves' hyperthyroidism patients. Following sampling, methimazole starting at 30 mg daily was given to hyperthyroidism patients, and high-dose intravenous methylprednisolone was given to ophthalmopathy patients. The paper reports TCR Vbeta CDR3 sequencing of approximately 140 peripheral blood samples: under 45 ophthalmopathy, around 80 hyperthyroidism and some 17 progressor patients. General study outcomes and caveats: In validation, the model predicted progression to ophthalmopathy with approximately 70% sensitivity and around 72% specificity, a median of 6.5 months before onset. Blood samples also contained most of the expanded thyroid clonotypes (frequency above 0.001), which suggests that blood repertoires may reflect thyroid immune responses. No statistical method was used to set the sample size in advance, and investigators knew the group allocation. A model built on a 13 V-J signature distinguished ophthalmopathy from stable hyperthyroidism, reaching roughly 88% sensitivity and 81.08% specificity in cross-validation and 80%/75% in testing.

The TCR beta CDR3 regions were amplified from the RNA transcripts. The first round of RT-PCR for the TCR CDR3 was performed with the HTBI primer set and the Qiagen OneStep RT-PCR kit. Libraries were constructed in a second round of multiplex PCR, after which size selection and purification were performed. The libraries were sequenced on an Illumina HiSeq2000 using paired-end 100 bp reads. The original methods were these. Raw data were processed with SOAPnuke, discarding reads with adapters, uncalled bases, mean Phred below 15, or no exact constant-primer or identifier match. High-quality paired reads were merged using COPE v1.2.5, and each unique nucleotide sequence was defined as a clonotype. MiTCR v1.1 was used to align clonotypes to the IMGT TRBV, TRBD and TRBJ reference segments. The analysis included only V-J combinations with a frequency above 0.0001, which together covered around 99% of the repertoires. The TCS score was defined as F50 (clonal expansion) divided by E x V (chaos), with BLOSUM62-based TCRdist calculated between CDR3 peptides within each V-J. Welch's t-statistics and random forest reduced fewer than 600 V-J features to around 14, which were used in a naive Bayes classifier (R e1071). The Morisita-Horn index was used to measure how similar the thyroid and blood repertoires were. TCRdb reprocessed the public reads (quality trimming at Q25 with fastp, clone calling with MiXCR) and kept in-frame beta chains. Rows are unified per CDR3 protein, each entry keeping the most common DNA and genes. These V and J calls are TCRdb output, not the study's own analysis. Counted in this sample were a few hundred thousand distinct CDR3 sequences; roughly 50% of them appeared once. About 8.3% of the sample is taken by the ten largest.

The sequence joins TRBV6-8 to TRBJ2-5, and the D gene may be TRBD1, 6 bases matching. This clonotype was sampled from a woman between 18 and 29 years old with Graves' hyperthyroidism. Sequencing used peripheral blood or thyroid tissue (not recorded which). This receptor carries the CDR3 CASSRHRDTYQETQYF. The nucleotides are TGTGCCAGCAGCCGGCACCGGGACACATACCAAGAGACCCAGTACTTC.